This T cell receptor beta chain is drawn from a study of PD-L1 blockade in urothelial cancer. Across the whole study: Blood analyses occurred 3 weeks (second dose) and 6 weeks post treatment start. A median blood sample held about 140,000 T cells and about 89,000 unique TCRs.

All patients handed over anywhere from 1 to 8 samples, pretreatment and on-treatment. Only in-frame clones appear in the TCRdb table, and some are missing; sequencing was by immunoSEQ multiplex PCR. The sample comprises about 82,000 clones, about 90% of which are singletons, and more than 5.5% rests with the top ten. In its sample, this clone was seen once. What it binds is not known. V lost 3 bases, J lost 3 bases, and 18 bases stayed unmatched. CDR3 length: 19 amino acids. Germline CDR1 reads MDHEN; CDR2 reads SYDVKM. Study-wide findings and caveats: For durable-benefit patients, tumor-associated blood clones expanded more at 3 weeks.

V and J are TRBV28 and TRBJ1-2, with TRBD1 matching 8 bases. This sample comprised PBMCs, obtained around atezolizumab (anti-PD-L1) treatment. This TCR derives from an older woman with urothelial cancer. The CDR3 DNA reads as TGTGCCAGCAGTTTGGGGTATAATTGGCGTGGCAGGGGGCACTATGGCTACACCTTC. Residues: CASSLGYNWRGRGHYGYTF.